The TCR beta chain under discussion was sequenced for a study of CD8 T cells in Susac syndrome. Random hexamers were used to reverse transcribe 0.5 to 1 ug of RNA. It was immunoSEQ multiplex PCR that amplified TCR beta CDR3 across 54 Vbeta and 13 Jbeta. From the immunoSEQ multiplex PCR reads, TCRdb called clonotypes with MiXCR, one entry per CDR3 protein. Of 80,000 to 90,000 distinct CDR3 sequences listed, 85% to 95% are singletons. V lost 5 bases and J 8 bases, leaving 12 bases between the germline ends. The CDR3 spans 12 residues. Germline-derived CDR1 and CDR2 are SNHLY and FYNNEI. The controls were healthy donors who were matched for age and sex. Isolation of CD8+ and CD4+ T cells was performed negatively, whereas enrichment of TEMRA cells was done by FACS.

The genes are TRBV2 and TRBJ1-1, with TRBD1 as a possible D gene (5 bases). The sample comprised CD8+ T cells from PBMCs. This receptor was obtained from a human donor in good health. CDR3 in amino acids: CASSRGVTEAFF. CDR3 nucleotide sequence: TGTGCCAGCAGTCGGGGGGTGACCGAAGCTTTCTTT.